One and the same sample provided the 31 T cell receptor beta chains below, sequenced in a study of blood T cell repertoires in COVID-19. Clones were sequenced by immunoSEQ multiplex PCR, and TCRdb holds only the in-frame ones, with some missing. The table has about 160,000 clones, around 74% seen once. Input material: peripheral blood. These receptors originate from a man aged 65 to 85 with acute or convalescent COVID-19.

The V call is TRBV13, the J call TRBJ1-2; D uncertain. V lost 2 bases, J lost 4 bases, and 23 bases lay in between. The CDR3 has 18 amino acids. Germline V gene sequence: CDR1 PRHDT, CDR2 FYEKMQ (reference sequence). The CDR3 region has the DNA TGTGCCAGCAGCTTACGGATACCCCTGGACCCCGAGGGCTATGGCTACACCTTC. The encoded protein is CASSLRIPLDPEGYGYTF. Filled out from reference TRBV13 and TRBJ1-2, the complete variable domain reads AAGVIQSPRHLIKEKRETATLKCYPIPRHDTVYWYQQGPGQDPQFLISFYEKMQSDKGSIPDRFSAQQFSDYHSELNMSSLELGDSALYFCASSLRIPLDPEGYGYTFGSGTRLTVV.

The chain has TRBV6-1 and TRBJ1-1, with D perhaps matching TRBD1 (5 bases). Trimming stripped 3 bases from V and 4 bases from J, with 12 bases between. CDR1 is MNHNS and CDR2 is SASEGT in the germline V gene. The CDR3 is 14 residues long. CDR3 sequence reads: CASSDQGPSTEAFF. CDR3 nucleotides: TGTGCCAGCAGTGACCAGGGCCCAAGCACTGAAGCTTTCTTT.

This chain links TRBV2 with TRBJ1-4; 7 positions match TRBD1. The ends lost 7 bases at V and 3 bases at J; junction bases unmatched: 8. CDR3 length equals 15 residues. CDR1 is SNHLY and CDR2 is FYNNEI in the germline V gene. This CDR3 is CASTLDRPSNEKLFF. In DNA, the CDR3 is TGTGCCAGCACCCTGGACAGGCCATCTAATGAAAAACTGTTTTTT.

The chain combines TRBV30 with TRBJ1-1, with D maybe TRBD1 (6 bases). CDR1 and CDR2 from the germline V gene are GTSNPN and SVGIG (reference sequence). The CDR3 has 14 residues. The V end lost 2 bases, the J end lost 4 bases, and 14 bases lay between the germline ends. Here the CDR3 DNA reads TGTGCCTGGAGTCGTGGACAGCTGGTCACTGAAGCTTTCTTT. This codes for CAWSRGQLVTEAFF. Variable domain in full (rest from reference TRBV30 and TRBJ1-1): SQTIHQWPATLVQPVGSPLSLECTVEGTSNPNLYWYRQAAGRGLQLLFYSVGIGQISSEVPQNLSASRPQDRQFILSSKKLLLSDSGFYLCAWSRGQLVTEAFFGQGTRLTVV.

The rearrangement links TRBV25-1 to TRBJ2-3; TRBD1 matches at 12 bases. Germline lookup yields CDR1 MGHDK and CDR2 SYGVNS. V shed 1 base, J shed 6 bases, and the junction held 2 bases outside the gene matches. This CDR3 has 15 residues. The CDR3 protein is CASSESGQGADTQYF. Written as DNA, the CDR3 is TGTGCCAGCAGTGAATCGGGACAGGGGGCTGATACGCAGTATTTT.

This clone was counted between two and nine times. The CDR3 is CASSLGTGEQFF. The CDR3 DNA follows: TGTGCCAGCAGTTTAGGGACAGGTGAGCAGTTCTTC. The genes are TRBV6-2 or TRBV6-3 and TRBJ2-1; 8 bases line up with TRBD1. The germline V gene has CDR1 MNHEY and CDR2 SVGEGT. J lost 9 bases, V lost 4 bases, and 2 bases had no gene match. The CDR3 has 12 residues.

The chain joins TRBV5-4 to TRBJ2-1; 7 bases are shared with TRBD2. This CDR3 is 16 amino acids long. The V and J ends lost 5 bases and 1 base, in that order; junction bases with no gene match: 9. The germline CDR1 and CDR2 sequences are SGHNT and YYREEE (reference sequence). CDR3 bases: TGTGCCAGCAGGGGTTTTGGGGGGGGTTCCTACAATGAGCAGTTCTTC. It specifies CASRGFGGGSYNEQFF.

The CDR3 DNA is TGTGCCAGCAGCGTGCGGGCGTCCAGCACAGATACGCAGTATTTT. Translation: CASSVRASSTDTQYF. The V and J genes are TRBV9 and TRBJ2-3; weak D call: TRBD2 (5 bases). Germline V gives CDR1 SGDLS, CDR2 YYNGEE. This CDR3 is built from 15 residues. The V gene lost 2 bases and the J gene lost 0 bases, with 10 bases spanning the gap.

Comment on this clone: Germline is not matched at one junction end, which may reflect a read error. V gene TRBV18 combines with J gene TRBJ2-7; weak D call: TRBD2 (6 bases). Germline-derived CDR1 and CDR2 are KGHSH and LQKENI. The CDR3 runs 14 residues. The CDR3 DNA follows: TGTGCCAGCTTACCACCCTCGGGAGAGAGCGAGCAGTACTTC. Translation gives CASLPPSGESEQYF.

The chain carries TRBV10-1 and TRBJ1-1; 8 bases line up with TRBD1. This CDR3 has 16 amino acids. Germline assignment: CDR1 WNHNN and CDR2 SYGVQD (reference sequence). The V segment lost 0 bases and the J segment 5 bases; nucleotides outside the gene matches: 8. Here the CDR3 reads CASSESRGQAGTEAFF. CDR3 DNA: TGCGCCAGCAGTGAGTCGAGGGGACAGGCTGGGACTGAAGCTTTCTTT.

The chain has TRBV15 and TRBJ1-4, with D unclear. Germline V gene sequence: CDR1 LNHNV, CDR2 YYDKDF (reference sequence). CDR3 length: 14 residues. Between the trimmed V and J ends, which lost 4 bases and 4 bases, there was a span of 10 bases. CDR3 protein: CATSNPGHNEKLFF. CDR3 nucleotide sequence: TGTGCCACCAGCAACCCAGGCCATAATGAAAAACTGTTTTTT. Combining the CDR3 with reference TRBV15 and TRBJ1-4 gives the whole variable domain DAMVIQNPRYQVTQFGKPVTLSCSQTLNHNVMYWYQQKSSQAPKLLFHYYDKDFNNEADTPDNFQSRRPNTSFCFLDIRSPGLGDTAMYLCATSNPGHNEKLFFGSGTQLSVL.

This chain connects TRBV21-1 to TRBJ1-1; the table's D call, TRBD1, has no DNA check behind it. TRBV21-1 is a known pseudogene. The CDR3 length is 16 residues. CDR3 coding DNA: TGTGCCAGCAGGAGACGTCCGACAGGGGGCTCGGGTGAAGCTTTCTTT. Protein product: CASRRRPTGGSGEAFF.

This rearrangement joins TRBV11-2 to TRBJ2-5; 9 bases align to TRBD1. The length of the CDR3 is 13 residues. Germline V lookup: CDR1 SGHAT, CDR2 FQNNGV. J gave up 5 bases and V 5 bases, and 3 bases lay outside the gene matches. The CDR3 nucleotides are TGTGCCAGCAGCCGGGACAGGGTCGAGACCCAGTACTTC. Translating it yields CASSRDRVETQYF.

The sample holds many counts of this clone. The genes are TRBV19 and TRBJ2-1, with 12 bases lining up with TRBD2. Trimming cost V 5 bases and J 6 bases; bases outside gene matches: 8. CDR1 and CDR2 from the germline V gene are LNHDA and SQIVND (reference sequence). The CDR3 has 16 amino acids. CDR3 bases: TGTGCCAGTAGTCCCCCCGTACTAGCGGGAGGCAATGAGCAGTTCTTC. Protein product: CASSPPVLAGGNEQFF.

This rearrangement joins TRBV5-1 to TRBJ2-2, with 7 bases aligning to TRBD1. This CDR3 is built from 15 residues. In germline, CDR1 is SGHRS, CDR2 YFSETQ. Germline trimming cut 2 bases from V and 2 bases from J; bases unmatched to any gene: 3. CDR3 bases: TGCGCCAGCAGCTTAAGGGACAGTAACACCGGGGAGCTGTTTTTT. This gives the protein CASSLRDSNTGELFF.

This rearrangement joins TRBV11-2 to TRBJ2-7; a possible D gene is TRBD2 (6 bases). The germline gives CDR1 SGHAT, CDR2 FQNNGV. V was pared by 5 bases and J by 2 bases, with 13 bases between. This CDR3 is 14 amino acids long. This CDR3 is CASSPPGGAYEQYF. CDR3 DNA sequence: TGTGCCAGCAGCCCCCCAGGAGGGGCCTACGAGCAGTACTTC.

This clone was detected only a few times. The chain has TRBV5-1 and TRBJ2-7, with D possibly TRBD2 on 6 matching bases. The CDR3 spans 13 residues. CDR1 is SGHRS and CDR2 is YFSETQ in the germline V gene. The V end was cut by 5 bases, the J end by 2 bases, with 11 bases between. CDR3 DNA: TGCGCCAGCAGGAGGGGAGGAACCTACGAGCAGTACTTC. Protein product: CASRRGGTYEQYF.

The J gene is TRBJ2-3, the V gene TRBV14; TRBD2 agrees at 7 bases. The V and J ends lost 1 base and 4 bases, in that order; junction bases with no gene match: 11. This CDR3 spans 17 amino acids. CDR1 and CDR2 (germline): SGHDN, FVKESK. CDR3 protein: CASSQVRPGREADTQYF. In nucleotides, the CDR3 is TGTGCCAGCAGCCAAGTAAGGCCCGGACGGGAGGCAGATACGCAGTATTTT.

This chain joins TRBV7-3 and TRBJ2-7, with 9 bases that match TRBD1. Trimming cost V 2 bases and J 5 bases; bases outside gene matches: 7. From germline, CDR1 is SGHTA and CDR2 FQGTGA. The CDR3 has 15 residues. The CDR3 here is CASSLQAGTGNEQYF. The CDR3 DNA sequence: TGTGCCAGCAGCTTACAGGCCGGGACAGGGAACGAGCAGTACTTC.

Of note for this clone: Other nucleotide sequences from this sample produce the same CDR3. The gene calls are TRBV7-2 and TRBJ2-1, with 9 bases fitting TRBD2. CDR3 size: 16 residues. V dropped 5 bases and J dropped 0; count of bases not matched to a gene: 5. Germline V lookup: CDR1 SGHTA, CDR2 FQGNSA. The CDR3 reads CASSPMTSGSYNEQFF. For the CDR3, the DNA is TGTGCCAGCAGCCCAATGACTAGCGGCTCCTACAATGAGCAGTTCTTC.

The V call is TRBV7-2, the J call TRBJ1-4; the match to TRBD1 covers 8 bases. The J segment lost 4 bases and the V segment lost 7 bases, leaving 11 bases of the junction unmatched. CDR3 length equals 16 residues. Germline V lookup: CDR1 SGHTA, CDR2 FQGNSA. CDR3 in DNA: TGTGCCAGCACCCACGACAGGGGAAGGATTAATGAAAAACTGTTTTTT. This translates into CASTHDRGRINEKLFF.

This chain connects TRBV7-9 to TRBJ1-2; D is unresolved. V was pared by 7 bases and J by 1 base, with 13 bases between. CDR1 is SEHNR, CDR2 FQNEAQ, per germline (reference sequence). The CDR3 has 14 residues. The CDR3 loop reads CASKRGEGNYGYTF. The CDR3 DNA sequence: TGTGCCAGCAAGCGTGGAGAGGGTAACTATGGCTACACCTTC.

This clone was counted a few times. J is TRBJ1-6 and V is TRBV19, with 7 nucleotides matching TRBD1. Germline V lookup: CDR1 LNHDA, CDR2 SQIVND (reference sequence). The J segment lost 9 bases and the V segment lost 4 bases, leaving 9 bases of the junction unmatched. The CDR3 contains 15 residues. The CDR3 spells CASSTQGNKGSPLHF. The CDR3 bases are TGTGCCAGTAGTACACAGGGGAACAAAGGTTCACCCCTCCACTTT. The whole variable domain, filled in from reference TRBV19 and TRBJ1-6, reads DGGITQSPKYLFRKEGQNVTLSCEQNLNHDAMYWYRQDPGQGLRLIYYSQIVNDFQKGDIAEGYSVSREKKESFPLTVTSAQKNPTAFYLCASSTQGNKGSPLHFGNGTRLTVT.

This chain connects TRBV24-1 to TRBJ1-3, with D unresolved. Trimming cost V 3 bases and J 0 bases, with 5 bases left between them. CDR3 length equals 14 residues. The germline V gene has CDR1 KGHDR and CDR2 SFDVKD. The CDR3, as DNA: TGTGCCACCAGTGATGGAGGCTCTGGAAACACCATATATTTT. Protein: CATSDGGSGNTIYF.

The chain couples TRBV25-1 to TRBJ1-1; D is perhaps TRBD1 (6 bases). Trimming shortened V by 6 bases and J by 10 bases, and 18 bases separated the two germline ends. The CDR3 loop spans 13 amino acids. The germline V gene encodes CDR1 MGHDK and CDR2 SYGVNS. The CDR3 loop is CASRRQGWIGAFF. CDR3 coding DNA: TGTGCCAGCAGGCGTCAGGGGTGGATTGGAGCTTTCTTT. Full variable domain (outside the CDR3, taken from reference TRBV25-1 and TRBJ1-1): EADIYQTPRYLVIGTGKKITLECSQTMGHDKMYWYQQDPGMELHLIHYSYGVNSTEKGDLSSESTVSRIRTEHFPLTLESARPSHTSQYLCASRRQGWIGAFFGQGTRLTVV.

V usage is TRBV5-1 and J usage is TRBJ1-1, with D hard to call. Germline lookup yields CDR1 SGHRS and CDR2 YFSETQ. This CDR3 contains 14 residues. Between the trimmed V and J ends, which lost 0 bases and 0 bases, there was a span of 6 bases. The CDR3 spells CASSLGQMNTEAFF. In nucleotides, the CDR3 is TGCGCCAGCAGCTTGGGACAAATGAACACTGAAGCTTTCTTT.

The V and J genes are TRBV6-2 or TRBV6-3 and TRBJ2-7; weak D call: TRBD1 (6 bases). The CDR3 is 13 residues long. CDR1 MNHEY and CDR2 SVGEGT come from the germline V gene. V dropped 5 bases and J dropped 0 bases, with 8 bases sitting between them. CDR3 sequence (DNA): TGTGCCAGCAGTATGGACAGCTCCTACGAGCAGTACTTC. It encodes CASSMDSSYEQYF.

This clone was detected a few times. The chain carries TRBV19 and TRBJ1-5; no reliable D call. V was shortened by 3 bases and J by 0 bases, with 6 bases between the two germline ends. The CDR3 spans 14 residues. The germline CDR1 and CDR2 sequences are LNHDA and SQIVND (reference sequence). CDR3: CASSMLYSNQPQHF. The CDR3, as DNA: TGTGCCAGTAGTATGCTATATAGCAATCAGCCCCAGCATTTT.

This rearrangement joins TRBV18 to TRBJ2-5; 10 bases line up with TRBD2. V shed 3 bases, J shed 5 bases, and the junction held 6 bases outside the gene matches. The CDR3 extends over 15 amino acids. Germline CDR1 reads KGHSH; CDR2 reads LQKENI. CDR3 amino acids: CASSPNSGREETQYF. As DNA, the CDR3 is TGTGCCAGCTCACCCAACAGCGGGAGGGAGGAGACCCAGTACTTC.

The CDR3 loop reads CASSLVAGYEQYF. The CDR3 DNA reads as TGTGCCAGCAGCTTAGTAGCGGGGTACGAGCAGTACTTC. The chain recombines TRBV7-8 with TRBJ2-7; TRBD2 aligns across 8 bases. J lost 4 bases, V lost 1 base, and 0 bases had no gene match. The germline V gene has CDR1 SGHVS and CDR2 FQNEAQ. This CDR3 spans 13 amino acids. The full variable domain, with the rest looked up from reference TRBV7-8 and TRBJ2-7, is GAGVSQSPRYKVAKRGQDVALRCDPISGHVSLFWYQQALGQGPEFLTYFQNEAQLDKSGLPSDRFFAERPEGSVSTLKIQRTQQEDSAVYLCASSLVAGYEQYFGPGTRLTVT.

V usage is TRBV18 and J usage is TRBJ2-7; the match to TRBD2 covers 9 bases. The V gene's germline CDR1 is KGHSH and CDR2 LQKENI. The CDR3 covers 16 residues. J lost 7 bases, V lost 4 bases, and 14 bases had no gene match. CDR3 residues: CASSRPGGSGRQEQYF. The CDR3 DNA is TGTGCCAGCTCACGCCCTGGGGGTAGCGGGAGACAGGAGCAGTACTTC.